This entry is about one T cell receptor (beta chain). The antigen remains undetermined. These data are taken from a study of cytomegalovirus exposure and HLA in healthy donors. Study results and limitations: Usually a TCR sequence was rare, but some public TCRs were found in many donors. In vitro work confirmed that a few CMV-associated chains recognize CMV antigens.

Sequenced by immunoSEQ multiplex PCR; TCRdb stores in-frame clones only, minus some. The data contain about 140,000 clones, approximately 80% of them singletons. The germline CDR1 and CDR2 sequences are LGHNA and YNFKEQ. The CDR3 contains 16 residues. Trimming removed 0 bases from V and 6 bases from J, with 17 bases in between. The chain carries TRBV4-2 and TRBJ1-1; possible D gene TRBD1, 6 bases. The specimen sequenced was PBMCs. The TCR was taken from a man under 40 in good health and CMV-seropositive. The CDR3 DNA follows: TGTGCCAGCAGCCAAGATTGGGGGCCGAATACACCTGAAGCTTTCTTT. Protein: CASSQDWGPNTPEAFF.